This paragraph reports one TCR beta chain. The data originate from a study of cytomegalovirus exposure and HLA in healthy donors. Generated by immunoSEQ multiplex PCR, the TCRdb table keeps only in-frame clones and is missing some. The sample shows approximately 170,000 clones, around four fifths of them seen only once. The V gene lost 7 bases and the J gene lost 5 bases, with 14 bases spanning the gap. The V gene's germline CDR1 is SNHLY and CDR2 FYNNEI. The CDR3 is 13 residues long. The genes are TRBV2 and TRBJ2-5; TRBD1 is a possible D gene (5 bases). The receptor was isolated from a man under 40 in good health and CMV-seropositive. The sequencing sample was made of PBMCs. The CDR3 reads CASTGRSPETQYF. For the CDR3, the DNA is TGTGCCAGCACAGGGCGGTCCCCGGAGACCCAGTACTTC.